This paragraph covers one T cell receptor (beta chain) sequence. The antigen remains unidentified. The CDR3 is made up of 18 amino acids. CDR1 and CDR2 (germline): SNHLY, FYNNEI. V was pared by 4 bases and J by 4 bases, with 12 bases of the junction left unmatched. This entry comes from a study of response to subunit inactivated influenza vaccine. Study observations and caveats: Each seasonal flu vaccination may recruit only limited new T cells, authors suggested.

MiXCR, applied by TCRdb to the RT-PCR reads, yields one record per CDR3 protein. The data contain 550,000 to 800,000 distinct CDR3 sequences, around a sixth of them singletons. The chain has TRBV2 and TRBJ2-2; 10 bases fit TRBD1. The source of this sequence is a man aged 50 to 60 who received an inactivated influenza vaccine. The specimen was PBMCs from blood, collected roughly 13 days after vaccination. CDR3 sequence reads: CASSVEPDRGSVTGELFF. CDR3 nucleotides: TGTGCCAGCAGTGTAGAACCGGACAGGGGGAGTGTCACCGGGGAGCTGTTTTTT.